These 10 T cell receptor beta chains originate from one sample sequenced in a study of T cells in women clearing cervical HPV infection. Generated by immunoSEQ multiplex PCR, the TCRdb table keeps only in-frame clones and is missing some. The ten top clones account for 7.5% to 9.5%, within a sample of about 23,000 clones. Sequencing was carried out using blood buffy coat. Receptor source: a woman aged 18 to 75 with a cervical HPV16 infection that either progressed to CIN3+ or cleared (not recorded which).

In the case of this clone: Read coverage stops 3 residues before the CDR3 terminus; the germline J gene supplies the remainder. This sequence joins TRBV5-4 and TRBJ1-2, with TRBD1 identical over 9 bases. CDR1 is SGHNT, CDR2 YYREEE, per germline (reference sequence). The CDR3 spans 13 residues. Partial CDR3 DNA: TGTGCCAGCAGCTGGGGGACAGGGCAAGGC. This encodes CASSWGTGQG. The whole CDR3 reads CASSWGTGQGYTF.

Worth noting for this clone: The read terminates 3 residues before the CDR3 end, so the remaining end is supplied by the germline J gene. This chain links TRBV6-2 or TRBV6-3 with TRBJ2-2, with D tentatively TRBD2 (5 bases). Germline V gene data show CDR1 as MNHEY and CDR2 as SVGEGT. Trimming cost V 2 bases and J 6 bases, with 16 bases left between them. This CDR3 is built from 16 residues. The CDR3 sequence: CASSYPGTQEAGELFF. Incomplete CDR3 DNA: TGTGCCAGCAGTTACCCCGGAACCCAGGAGGCCGGGGAG.

About this clone itself: The read finishes 3 residues shy of the CDR3 end, and the germline J gene is used to complete it. This chain joins TRBV18 and TRBJ1-2, with 8 bases that match TRBD1. The CDR3 consists of 15 residues. After removal of 3 bases from V and 5 bases from J, the junction contained 8 bases not matched to a gene. Germline V CDR1 and CDR2: KGHSH, LQKENI. CDR3: CASSPSGTGEYGYTF. The sequenced CDR3 bases are TGTGCCAGCTCACCCAGTGGGACAGGAGAATATGGC.

Comment on this clone: The read falls 3 residues short of the CDR3 end, and the missing part is taken from the germline J gene. The chain carries TRBV28 and TRBJ1-5; D remains unclear. Trimming took off 4 bases at V and 0 bases at J, with 13 bases between the two ends. The CDR3 has 16 residues. Germline assignment: CDR1 MDHEN and CDR2 SYDVKM. CDR3 sequence reads: CASSSPGLVSNQPQHF. The DNA read from the CDR3 is TGTGCCAGCAGTTCCCCTGGCCTAGTTAGCAATCAGCCC.

With respect to this clone: The DNA ends 3 residues before the CDR3 does, and the rest of the CDR3 is filled in from the germline J gene. This chain joins TRBV6-2 or TRBV6-3 and TRBJ2-7; D may be TRBD1 (6 bases). CDR1 MNHEY and CDR2 SVGEGT come from the germline V gene. The V end was cut by 0 bases, the J end by 2 bases, with 14 bases between. The CDR3 runs to 16 residues. CDR3 amino acids: CASSYSKDRITYEQYF. The sequenced part of the CDR3 DNA is TGTGCCAGCAGTTACTCGAAGGACAGAATTACCTACGAG.

Comments on this clone: Read data end 3 residues before the CDR3 end; the end is taken from the germline J gene. The chain combines TRBV18 with TRBJ2-3; 7 nucleotides align to TRBD1. Germline CDR1 and CDR2: KGHSH and LQKENI. CDR3 length: 15 amino acids. The CDR3 bases that were read are TGTGCCAGCTCACCCCCGCGGCAACAGGGGTGGACG. It codes for CASSPPRQQGWT. Given in full, the CDR3 is CASSPPRQQGWTQYF.

With regard to this clone: The read terminates 3 residues before the CDR3 end, so the remaining end is supplied by the germline J gene. V is TRBV6-1 and J is TRBJ1-1, with no clear D. Deletions cut 4 bases from V and 5 bases from J, with 8 bases between. Germline lookup yields CDR1 MNHNS and CDR2 SASEGT. The CDR3 covers 12 residues. The part of the CDR3 DNA that was read is TGTGCCAGCAGTGTGGCGGAAACTGAA. As protein: CASSVAETE. The whole CDR3 sequence is CASSVAETEAFF.

As concerns this clone: The read ends 3 residues early relative to the CDR3; the germline J gene fills the gap. The chain is built from TRBV7-3 and TRBJ2-3; 8 bases match TRBD1. Germline V gene data show CDR1 as SGHTA and CDR2 as FQGTGA. The CDR3 length is 13 residues. J was trimmed by 5 bases and V by 4 bases; bases with no gene match: 2. Here the CDR3 reads CASSSDRGDTQYF. The sequenced part of the CDR3 DNA is TGTGCCAGCAGCTCCGACAGGGGAGATACG.

A note on this clone: The read terminates 3 residues ahead of where the CDR3 ends, so the germline J gene completes it. J is TRBJ2-7 and V is TRBV24-1; TRBD1 aligns across 9 bases. Germline trimming cut 3 bases from V and 5 bases from J; bases unmatched to any gene: 7. In germline, CDR1 is KGHDR, CDR2 SFDVKD. The CDR3 spans 15 residues. CDR3 loop: CATSDAGTGTHEQYF. CDR3 DNA (partial): TGTGCCACCAGTGATGCCGGGACAGGGACGCACGAG.

Remarks on this clone: Coverage ceases 3 residues before the CDR3 finishes, and the germline J gene fills in the end. The chain employs TRBV18 and TRBJ2-1, with 13 bases that match TRBD2. Germline CDR1 is KGHSH and CDR2 is LQKENI. The junction had 14 bases not matched to a gene; V was cut back by 5 bases and J by 7 bases. This CDR3 contains 18 residues. The covered CDR3 bases are TGTGCCAGCTCATTCTTGATATGGACTAGCGGGAGTGGGAATGAG. Translation gives CASSFLIWTSGSGNE. The full CDR3 reads CASSFLIWTSGSGNEQFF.